This TCR beta chain is from a study of T cell responses to AZD1222 COVID-19 vaccine. A single count supports this clone. The antigen remains unidentified. Study-wide findings and caveats: Clonal diversity was possibly underestimated, and white British individuals and females predominated among donors. Nearly half of spike-specific TCRs reportedly target unmutated variant regions. Baseline seropositivity characterized only a handful of AZD1222 recipients.

Clones were sequenced by immunoSEQ multiplex PCR, and TCRdb holds only the in-frame ones, with some missing. The data hold some 190,000 clones, with roughly 94% observed a single time. This receptor was taken from an adult who received the MenACWY meningococcal vaccine as a control. The sequencing here drew on peripheral blood, taken 28 days after the second dose of the MenACWY control vaccine.

Here the CDR3 reads CASSLAGLTPTDTQYF. CDR3 bases: TGCGCCAGCAGCTTGGCTGGTCTTACCCCCACAGATACGCAGTATTTT. V usage is TRBV5-1 and J usage is TRBJ2-3, with D uncertain. CDR1 and CDR2 from the germline V gene are SGHRS and YFSETQ. The CDR3 has 16 residues. The ends were cut back, 0 bases at V and 2 bases at J, with 13 bases in the middle. The whole variable domain, filled in from reference TRBV5-1 and TRBJ2-3, reads KAGVTQTPRYLIKTRGQQVTLSCSPISGHRSVSWYQQTPGQGLQFLFEYFSETQRNKGNFPGRFSGRQFSNSRSEMNVSTLELGDSALYLCASSLAGLTPTDTQYFGPGTRLTVL.